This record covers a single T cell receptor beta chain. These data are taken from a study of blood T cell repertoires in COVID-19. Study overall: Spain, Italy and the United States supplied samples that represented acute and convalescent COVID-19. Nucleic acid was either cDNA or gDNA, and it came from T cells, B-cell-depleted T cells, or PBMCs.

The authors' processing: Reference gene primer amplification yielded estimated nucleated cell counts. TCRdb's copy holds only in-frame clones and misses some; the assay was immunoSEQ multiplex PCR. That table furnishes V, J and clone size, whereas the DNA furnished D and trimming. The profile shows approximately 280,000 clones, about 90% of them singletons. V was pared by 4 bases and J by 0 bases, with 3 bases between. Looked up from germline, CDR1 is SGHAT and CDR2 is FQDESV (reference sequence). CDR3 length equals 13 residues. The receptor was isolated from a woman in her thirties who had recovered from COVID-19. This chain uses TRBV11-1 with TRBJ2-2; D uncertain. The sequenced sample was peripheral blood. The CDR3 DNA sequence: TGTGCCAGCAGCTATACGAACACCGGGGAGCTGTTTTTT. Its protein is CASSYTNTGELFF.